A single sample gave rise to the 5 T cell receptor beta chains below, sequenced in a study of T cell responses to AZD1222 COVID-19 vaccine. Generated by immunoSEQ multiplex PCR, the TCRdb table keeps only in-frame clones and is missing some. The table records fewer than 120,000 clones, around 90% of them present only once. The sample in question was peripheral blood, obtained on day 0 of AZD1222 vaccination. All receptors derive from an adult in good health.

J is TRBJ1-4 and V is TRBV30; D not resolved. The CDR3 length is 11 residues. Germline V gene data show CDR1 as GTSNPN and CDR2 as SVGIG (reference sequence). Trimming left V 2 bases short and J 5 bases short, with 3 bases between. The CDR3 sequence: CAWSTNEKLFF. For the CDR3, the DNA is TGTGCCTGGAGTACGAATGAAAAACTGTTTTTT.

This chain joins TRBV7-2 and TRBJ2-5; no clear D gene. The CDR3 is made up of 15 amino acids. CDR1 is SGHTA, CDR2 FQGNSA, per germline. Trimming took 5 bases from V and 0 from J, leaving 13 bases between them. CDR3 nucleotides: TGTGCCAGCAGCCCCAACGGCCAGTACCAAGAGACCCAGTACTTC. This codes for CASSPNGQYQETQYF.

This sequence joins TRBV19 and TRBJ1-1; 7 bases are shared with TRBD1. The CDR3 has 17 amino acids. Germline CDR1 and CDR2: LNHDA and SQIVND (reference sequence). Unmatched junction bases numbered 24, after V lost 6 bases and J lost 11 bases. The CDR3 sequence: CASSTPGTAREVPEAFF. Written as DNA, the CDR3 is TGTGCCAGTAGCACCCCCGGGACAGCAAGAGAAGTCCCCGAGGCTTTCTTT.

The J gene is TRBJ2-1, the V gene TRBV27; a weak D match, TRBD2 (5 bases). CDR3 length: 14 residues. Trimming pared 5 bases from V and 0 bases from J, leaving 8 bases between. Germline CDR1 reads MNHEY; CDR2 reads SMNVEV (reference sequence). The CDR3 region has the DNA TGTGCCAGCAGTAACGGAGGCTCCTACAATGAGCAGTTCTTC. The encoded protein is CASSNGGSYNEQFF.

CDR3 residues: CASSQEVQGLSGYTF. The CDR3 DNA sequence: TGCGCCAGCAGCCAAGAGGTACAGGGACTTTCGGGCTACACCTTC. This chain connects TRBV4-1 to TRBJ1-2; D is possibly TRBD1 (6 bases). V lost 0 bases and J lost 8, with 16 bases in between. Germline V CDR1 and CDR2: MGHRA, YSYEKL. This CDR3 is built from 15 residues.